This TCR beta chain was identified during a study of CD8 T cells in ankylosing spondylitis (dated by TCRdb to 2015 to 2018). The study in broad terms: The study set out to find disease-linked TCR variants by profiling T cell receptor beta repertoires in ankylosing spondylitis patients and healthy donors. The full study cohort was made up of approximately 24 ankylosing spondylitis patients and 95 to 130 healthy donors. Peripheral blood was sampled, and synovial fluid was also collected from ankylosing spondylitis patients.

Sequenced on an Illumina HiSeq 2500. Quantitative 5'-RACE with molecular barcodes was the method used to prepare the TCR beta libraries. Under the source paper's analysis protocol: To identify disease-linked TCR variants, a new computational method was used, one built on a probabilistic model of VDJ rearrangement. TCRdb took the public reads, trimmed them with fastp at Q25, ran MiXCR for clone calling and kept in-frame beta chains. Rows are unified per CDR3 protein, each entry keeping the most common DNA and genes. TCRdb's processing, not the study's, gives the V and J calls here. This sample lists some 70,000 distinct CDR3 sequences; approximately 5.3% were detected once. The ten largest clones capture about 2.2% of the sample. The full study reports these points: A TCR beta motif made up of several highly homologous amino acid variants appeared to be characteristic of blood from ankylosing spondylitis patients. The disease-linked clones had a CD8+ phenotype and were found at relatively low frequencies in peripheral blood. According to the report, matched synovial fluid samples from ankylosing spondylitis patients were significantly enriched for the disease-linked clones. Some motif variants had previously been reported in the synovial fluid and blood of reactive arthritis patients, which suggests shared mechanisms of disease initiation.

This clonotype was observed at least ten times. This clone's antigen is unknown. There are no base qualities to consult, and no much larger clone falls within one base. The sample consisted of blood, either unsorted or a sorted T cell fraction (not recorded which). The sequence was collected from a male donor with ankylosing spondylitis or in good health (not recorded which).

The CDR3 reads CASSQQGVDSGDTQYF. The DNA sequence is TGTGCCAGCAGCCAACAGGGAGTTGACAGCGGAGATACGCAGTATTTT. The chain links TRBV14 with TRBJ2-3; the D gene could be TRBD1 or TRBD2, each one agreeing over 5 bases. The germline V gene yields SGHDN for CDR1 and FVKESK for CDR2. Trimming takes 2 bases from V and 5 bases from J, and the germline ends sit 17 bases apart. CDR3 length: 16 amino acids, cysteine to phenylalanine. Only the CDR3 portion is preserved as DNA: 48 bases, with reading frame beginning at the first base.